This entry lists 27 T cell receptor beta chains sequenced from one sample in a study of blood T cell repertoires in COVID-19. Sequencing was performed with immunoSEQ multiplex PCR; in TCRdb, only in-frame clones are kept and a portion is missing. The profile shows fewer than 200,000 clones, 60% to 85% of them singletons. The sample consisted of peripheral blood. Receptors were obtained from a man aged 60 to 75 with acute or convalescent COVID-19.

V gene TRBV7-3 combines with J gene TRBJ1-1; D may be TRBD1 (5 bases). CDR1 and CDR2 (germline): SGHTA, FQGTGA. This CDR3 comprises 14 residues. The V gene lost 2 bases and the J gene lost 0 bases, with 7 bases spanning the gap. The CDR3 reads CASSLQGLNTEAFF. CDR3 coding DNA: TGTGCCAGCAGCTTACAGGGATTGAACACTGAAGCTTTCTTT.

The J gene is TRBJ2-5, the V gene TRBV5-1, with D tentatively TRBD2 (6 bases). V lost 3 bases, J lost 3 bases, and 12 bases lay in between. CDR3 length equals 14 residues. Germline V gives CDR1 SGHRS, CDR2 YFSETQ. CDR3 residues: CASSSGSGKETQYF. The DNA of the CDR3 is TGCGCCAGCAGCTCTGGTAGCGGAAAAGAGACCCAGTACTTC.

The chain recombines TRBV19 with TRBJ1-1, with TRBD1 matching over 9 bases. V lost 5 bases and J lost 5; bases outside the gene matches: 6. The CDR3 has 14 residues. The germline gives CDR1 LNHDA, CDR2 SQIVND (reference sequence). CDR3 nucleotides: TGTGCCAGTAGTTCCGGGACAGGGAGGACTGAAGCTTTCTTT. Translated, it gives CASSSGTGRTEAFF. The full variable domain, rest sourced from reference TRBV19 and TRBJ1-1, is DGGITQSPKYLFRKEGQNVTLSCEQNLNHDAMYWYRQDPGQGLRLIYYSQIVNDFQKGDIAEGYSVSREKKESFPLTVTSAQKNPTAFYLCASSSGTGRTEAFFGQGTRLTVV.

The CDR3 sequence: CAGGGLAIYEQYF. The DNA of the CDR3 is TGTGCCGGCGGCGGGCTAGCAATCTACGAGCAGTACTTC. The chain uses TRBV10-3 and TRBJ2-7, with a possible D match to TRBD2 (5 bases). The V end was cut by 11 bases, the J end by 3 bases, with 17 bases between. This CDR3 spans 13 amino acids. Germline-derived CDR1 and CDR2 are ENHRY and SYGVKD.

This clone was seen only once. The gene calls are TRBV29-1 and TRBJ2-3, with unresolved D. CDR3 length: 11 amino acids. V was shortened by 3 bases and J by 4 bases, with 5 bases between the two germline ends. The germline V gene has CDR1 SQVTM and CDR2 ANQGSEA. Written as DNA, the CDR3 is TGCAGCGTTGACTTCTCAGATACGCAGTATTTT. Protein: CSVDFSDTQYF.

The CDR3 region has the DNA TGTGCCAGCACCAAAACTTACCGACCCGGGGAGGAGCAGTACTTC. Amino acid sequence: CASTKTYRPGEEQYF. This chain uses TRBV7-6 with TRBJ2-7; tentative D call: TRBD2 (5 bases). V was clipped by 7 bases and J by 7 bases, with 23 bases between them. CDR3 length: 15 residues. Germline V gene lookup returns CDR1 SGHVS and CDR2 FNYEAQ.

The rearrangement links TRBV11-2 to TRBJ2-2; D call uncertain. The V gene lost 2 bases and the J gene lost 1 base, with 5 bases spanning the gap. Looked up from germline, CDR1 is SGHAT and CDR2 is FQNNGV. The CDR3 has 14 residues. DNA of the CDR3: TGTGCCAGCAGCTTATCAATGAACACCGGGGAGCTGTTTTTT. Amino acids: CASSLSMNTGELFF.

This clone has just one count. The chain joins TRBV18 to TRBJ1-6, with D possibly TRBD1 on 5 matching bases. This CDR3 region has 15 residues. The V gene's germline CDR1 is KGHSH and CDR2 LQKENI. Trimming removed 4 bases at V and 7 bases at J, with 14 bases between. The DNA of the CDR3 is TGTGCCAGCTCACGCCCGGACGGGGGGAATTCACCCCTCCACTTT. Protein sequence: CASSRPDGGNSPLHF.

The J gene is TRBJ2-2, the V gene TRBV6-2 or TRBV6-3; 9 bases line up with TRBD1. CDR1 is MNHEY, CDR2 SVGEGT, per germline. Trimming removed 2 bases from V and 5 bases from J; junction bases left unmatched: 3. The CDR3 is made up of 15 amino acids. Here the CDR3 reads CASSYPGTGTGELFF. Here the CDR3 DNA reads TGTGCCAGCAGTTACCCCGGGACAGGGACCGGGGAGCTGTTTTTT.

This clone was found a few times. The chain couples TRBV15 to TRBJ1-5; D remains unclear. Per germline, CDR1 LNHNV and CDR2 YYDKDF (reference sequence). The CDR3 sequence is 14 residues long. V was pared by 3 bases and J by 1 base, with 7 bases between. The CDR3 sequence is CATSSLQSNQPQHF. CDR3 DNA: TGTGCCACCAGCAGCCTTCAGAGCAATCAGCCCCAGCATTTT.

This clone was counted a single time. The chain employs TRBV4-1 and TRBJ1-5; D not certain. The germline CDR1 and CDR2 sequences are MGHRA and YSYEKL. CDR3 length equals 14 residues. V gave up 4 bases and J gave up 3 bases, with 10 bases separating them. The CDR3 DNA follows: TGCGCCAGCAGCCTGAGACTGATCAATCAGCCCCAGCATTTT. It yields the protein CASSLRLINQPQHF.

CDR3 nucleotide sequence: TGTGCCAGCGGAACCCGGGACAGGGGTCCCTACGAGCAGTACTTC. This sequence encodes CASGTRDRGPYEQYF. The rearrangement joins TRBV6-5 to TRBJ2-7; 10 positions match TRBD1. The CDR3 runs 15 residues. Trimming cost V 8 bases and J 2 bases; bases outside gene matches: 9. In germline, CDR1 is MNHEY, CDR2 SVGAGI.

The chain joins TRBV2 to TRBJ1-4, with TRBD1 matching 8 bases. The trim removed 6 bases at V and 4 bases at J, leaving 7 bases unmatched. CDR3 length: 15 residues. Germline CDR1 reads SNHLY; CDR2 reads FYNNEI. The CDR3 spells CASSARQGINEKLFF. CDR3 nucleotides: TGTGCCAGCAGCGCCCGACAGGGGATTAATGAAAAACTGTTTTTT.

In DNA form, the CDR3 reads TGTGCCAGCAGTGACCAGGGACAGGGGGTTTACCTTTACACCGGGGAGCTGTTTTTT. This translates into CASSDQGQGVYLYTGELFF. The rearrangement links TRBV6-1 to TRBJ2-2; TRBD1 aligns across 11 bases. The J segment lost 3 bases and the V segment lost 3 bases, leaving 12 bases of the junction unmatched. Germline V gene data show CDR1 as MNHNS and CDR2 as SASEGT. The CDR3 consists of 19 residues.

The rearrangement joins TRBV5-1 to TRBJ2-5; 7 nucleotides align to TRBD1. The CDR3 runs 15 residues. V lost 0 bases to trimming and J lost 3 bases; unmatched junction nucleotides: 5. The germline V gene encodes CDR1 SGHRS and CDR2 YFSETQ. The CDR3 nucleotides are TGCGCCAGCAGCTTGGCGACAGGGTCAGAAGAGACCCAGTACTTC. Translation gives CASSLATGSEETQYF.

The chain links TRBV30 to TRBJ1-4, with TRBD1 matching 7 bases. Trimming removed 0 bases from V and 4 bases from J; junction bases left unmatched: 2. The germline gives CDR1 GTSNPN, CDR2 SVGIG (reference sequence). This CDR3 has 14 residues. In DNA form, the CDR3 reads TGTGCCTGGAGTGTAACAGGGGTTAATGAAAAACTGTTTTTT. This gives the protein CAWSVTGVNEKLFF.

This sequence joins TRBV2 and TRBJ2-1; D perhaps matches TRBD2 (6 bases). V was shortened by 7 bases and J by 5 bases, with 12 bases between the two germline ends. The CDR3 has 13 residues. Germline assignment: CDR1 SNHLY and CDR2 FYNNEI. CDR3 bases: TGTGCCAGCACCACGGACTACGACAATGAGCAGTTCTTC. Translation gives CASTTDYDNEQFF.

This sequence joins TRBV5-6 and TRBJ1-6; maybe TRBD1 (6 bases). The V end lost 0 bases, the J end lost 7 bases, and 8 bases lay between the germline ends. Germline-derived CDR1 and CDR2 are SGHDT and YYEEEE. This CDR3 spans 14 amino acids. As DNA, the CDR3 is TGTGCCAGCAGCTTGGGGGACAAGAATTCACCCCTCCACTTT. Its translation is CASSLGDKNSPLHF.

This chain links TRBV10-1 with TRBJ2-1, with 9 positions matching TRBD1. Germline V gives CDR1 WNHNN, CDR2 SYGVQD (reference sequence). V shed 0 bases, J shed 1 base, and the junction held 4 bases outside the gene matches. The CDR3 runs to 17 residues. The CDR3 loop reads CASSESQGTGSYNEQFF. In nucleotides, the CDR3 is TGCGCCAGCAGTGAGTCGCAAGGGACAGGGTCCTACAATGAGCAGTTCTTC.

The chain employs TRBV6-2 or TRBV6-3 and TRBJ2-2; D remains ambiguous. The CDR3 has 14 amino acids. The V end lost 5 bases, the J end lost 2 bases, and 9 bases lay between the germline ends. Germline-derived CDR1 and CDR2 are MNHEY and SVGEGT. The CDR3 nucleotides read TGTGCCAGCAGTCCAATCCAAAACACCGGGGAGCTGTTTTTT. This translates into CASSPIQNTGELFF.

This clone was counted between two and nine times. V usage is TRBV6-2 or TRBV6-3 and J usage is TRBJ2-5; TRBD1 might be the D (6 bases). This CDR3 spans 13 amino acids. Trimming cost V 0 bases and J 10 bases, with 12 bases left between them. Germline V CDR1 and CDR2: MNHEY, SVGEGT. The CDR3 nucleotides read TGTGCCAGCAGTTACTCCGGGACACCTCTCCAGTACTTC. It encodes CASSYSGTPLQYF.

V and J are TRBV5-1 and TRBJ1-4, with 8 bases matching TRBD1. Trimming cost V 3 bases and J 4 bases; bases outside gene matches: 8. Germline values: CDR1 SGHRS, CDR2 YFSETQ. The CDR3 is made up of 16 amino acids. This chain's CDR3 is CASSSDRVKVNEKLFF. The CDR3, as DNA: TGCGCCAGCAGCTCGGACAGGGTAAAGGTTAATGAAAAACTGTTTTTT.

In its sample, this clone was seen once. The DNA for the CDR3 is TGTGCCAGCACTGAGGGTTACTATGGCTACACCTTC. This encodes CASTEGYYGYTF. J is TRBJ1-2 and V is TRBV6-6; D not certain. Germline V gene sequence: CDR1 MNHNY, CDR2 SVGAGI (reference sequence). The CDR3 sequence is 12 residues long. The V end was cut by 7 bases, the J end by 3 bases, with 9 bases between.

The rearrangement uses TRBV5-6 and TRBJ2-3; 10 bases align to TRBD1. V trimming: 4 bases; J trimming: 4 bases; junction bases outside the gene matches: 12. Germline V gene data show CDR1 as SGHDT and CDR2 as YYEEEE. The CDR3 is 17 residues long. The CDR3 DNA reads TGTGCCAGCAGCCCAACCCCAAGGGGACAGGGGTCAGATACGCAGTATTTT. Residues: CASSPTPRGQGSDTQYF.

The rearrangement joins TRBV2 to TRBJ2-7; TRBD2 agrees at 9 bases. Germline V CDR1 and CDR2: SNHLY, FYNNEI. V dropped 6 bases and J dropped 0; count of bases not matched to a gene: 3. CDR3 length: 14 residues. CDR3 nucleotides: TGTGCCAGCAGGGTAGCGGGGGACTCCTACGAGCAGTACTTC. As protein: CASRVAGDSYEQYF.

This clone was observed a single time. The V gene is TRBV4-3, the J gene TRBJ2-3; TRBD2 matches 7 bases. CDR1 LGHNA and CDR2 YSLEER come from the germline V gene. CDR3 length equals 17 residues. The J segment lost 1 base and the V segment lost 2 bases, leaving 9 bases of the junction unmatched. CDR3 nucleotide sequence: TGCGCCAGCAGCCAACAGGGAAGGAGCGGGGGCACAGATACGCAGTATTTT. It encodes CASSQQGRSGGTDTQYF.

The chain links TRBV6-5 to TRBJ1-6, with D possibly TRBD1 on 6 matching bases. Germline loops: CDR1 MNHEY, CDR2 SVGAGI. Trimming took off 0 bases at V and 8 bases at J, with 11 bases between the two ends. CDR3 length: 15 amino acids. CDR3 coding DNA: TGTGCCAGCAGTTACTCGGGGGGGCGTTATTCACCCCTCCACTTT. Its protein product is CASSYSGGRYSPLHF.